Listed below are T cell receptor beta chains from one sample, sequenced in a study of T cell repertoires in cytomegalovirus infection. TCRdb fed the reads into MiXCR, producing one record per CDR3 protein. The table lists around 300,000 distinct CDR3 sequences, about 25% of them singletons, with approximately 15% in the top ten. Sequencing used PBMCs. These TCRs come from a human donor in good health (CMV status not recorded). Some clones in this sample may be carry-over from other donors' samples. CDR3s include the opening cysteine and the closing phenylalanine or tryptophan. The order of the fields is V gene, clone size, J gene, D gene, CDR3 protein, CDR3 DNA. The D gene is left open where the match is weak. Clone size is not always given. Where it is, it says once, few, many or a class for expanded clones.

V: TRBV7-2
size: many
J: TRBJ2-3
D: -
CDR3: CASSLVWRPDTQYF
DNA: TGTGCCAGCAGCTTAGTTTGGCGGCCAGATACGCAGTATTTT

V: TRBV6-5
size: few
J: TRBJ1-4
D: -
CDR3: CASSYTGFQPEKLFF
DNA: TGTGCCAGCAGTTACACAGGTTTTCAGCCCGAAAAACTGTTTTTT

V: TRBV5-1
size: -
J: TRBJ2-3
D: TRBD2
CDR3: CASSLERGADTQYF
DNA: TGCGCCAGCAGCTTGGAGCGGGGGGCAGATACGCAGTATTTT

V: TRBV28
size: few
J: TRBJ1-2
D: -
CDR3: CASRGSGRTNYGYTF
DNA: TGTGCCAGCAGAGGATCGGGCAGAACTAACTATGGCTACACCTTC

V: TRBV6-1
size: -
J: TRBJ2-7
D: TRBD1
CDR3: CASSGPGQGAVEQYF
DNA: TGTGCCAGCAGTGGCCCCGGACAGGGGGCTGTCGAGCAGTACTTC

V: TRBV12-3/TRBV12-4
size: few
J: TRBJ2-5
D: -
CDR3: CASSLVAYSGTQYF
DNA: TGTGCCAGCAGTTTAGTGGCCTACTCGGGGACCCAGTACTTC

V: TRBV28
size: many
J: TRBJ2-5
D: TRBD2
CDR3: CASSSRGSPEETQYF
DNA: TGTGCCAGCAGTAGCCGCGGGAGCCCAGAAGAGACCCAGTACTTC

V: TRBV7-8
size: many
J: TRBJ2-2
D: -
CDR3: CASSLGRRENTGELFF
DNA: TGTGCCAGCAGCTTAGGAAGGCGGGAAAACACCGGGGAGCTGTTTTTT

V: TRBV7-2
size: -
J: TRBJ2-3
D: -
CDR3: CASSAGQSTTDTQYF
DNA: TGTGCCAGCAGCGCCGGACAGTCAACCACAGATACGCAGTATTTT

V: TRBV18
size: -
J: TRBJ1-1
D: -
CDR3: CASSPTNRLNTEAFF
DNA: TGTGCCAGCTCACCAACGAACAGACTGAACACTGAAGCTTTCTTT

V: TRBV2
size: -
J: TRBJ2-3
D: TRBD1
CDR3: CASGQGAGTDTQYF
DNA: TGTGCCAGCGGACAGGGGGCTGGCACAGATACGCAGTATTTT

V: TRBV5-1
size: -
J: TRBJ2-7
D: -
CDR3: CASSLGPGPYEQYF
DNA: TGCGCCAGCTCGCTTGGGCCGGGCCCCTACGAGCAGTACTTC

V: TRBV7-2
size: many
J: TRBJ1-1
D: -
CDR3: CASSAYTEAFF
DNA: TGTGCCAGCAGCGCGTACACTGAAGCTTTCTTT

V: TRBV7-6
size: few
J: TRBJ2-3
D: TRBD2
CDR3: CASSPGLAGVGDTQYF
DNA: TGTGCCAGCAGCCCAGGACTAGCGGGAGTCGGAGATACGCAGTATTTT

V: TRBV7-9
size: many
J: TRBJ2-5
D: TRBD2
CDR3: CASSLPAGAQETQYF
DNA: TGTGCCAGCAGCTTACCAGCGGGGGCACAAGAGACCCAGTACTTC

V: TRBV12-3/TRBV12-4
size: -
J: TRBJ1-4
D: TRBD1
CDR3: CASSASQGPLFF
DNA: TGTGCCAGCAGTGCATCACAGGGGCCTCTGTTTTTT

V: TRBV20-1
size: many
J: TRBJ2-6
D: TRBD1
CDR3: CSATPTGTGSTGANVLTF
DNA: TGCAGTGCCACGCCGACCGGGACAGGGTCGACTGGGGCCAACGTCCTGACTTTC

V: TRBV5-1
size: -
J: TRBJ2-7
D: TRBD2
CDR3: CASSWGGLAGNYEQYF
DNA: TGCGCCAGCAGCTGGGGGGGACTAGCGGGGAATTACGAGCAGTACTTC

V: TRBV14
size: -
J: TRBJ1-1
D: TRBD1
CDR3: CASSQKVTGGTEAFF
DNA: TGTGCCAGCAGCCAGAAGGTTACAGGGGGGACTGAAGCTTTCTTT

V: TRBV18
size: -
J: TRBJ1-1
D: -
CDR3: CASSPTTGTWGTEAFF
DNA: TGTGCCAGCTCACCAACCACAGGGACCTGGGGCACTGAAGCTTTCTTT

V: TRBV5-1
size: many
J: TRBJ2-7
D: -
CDR3: CASSLGRAREQYF
DNA: TGCGCCAGCAGCTTGGGAAGGGCCCGCGAGCAGTACTTC

V: TRBV7-8
size: many
J: TRBJ2-5
D: -
CDR3: CASSSDLRGQETQYF
DNA: TGTGCCAGCAGCTCCGACCTGAGGGGGCAAGAGACCCAGTACTTC

V: TRBV4-1
size: -
J: TRBJ1-5
D: TRBD1
CDR3: CASSQDPTGIWKPQHF
DNA: TGCGCCAGCAGCCAAGATCCGACAGGGATTTGGAAGCCCCAGCATTTT

V: TRBV6-6
size: few
J: TRBJ2-7
D: -
CDR3: CASTKGVSYEQYF
DNA: TGTGCCAGCACTAAGGGGGTTTCCTACGAGCAGTACTTC

V: TRBV7-2
size: -
J: TRBJ2-5
D: -
CDR3: CASSLAFGEETQYF
DNA: TGTGCCAGCAGCTTGGCTTTTGGCGAAGAGACCCAGTACTTC

V: TRBV7-8
size: many
J: TRBJ2-1
D: -
CDR3: CASSKAGSYNEQFF
DNA: TGTGCCAGCAGCAAAGCAGGCTCCTACAATGAGCAGTTCTTC

V: TRBV20-1
size: -
J: TRBJ1-1
D: TRBD1
CDR3: CSALNRGRGNTEAFF
DNA: TGCAGTGCTTTAAACAGGGGGCGGGGGAACACTGAAGCTTTCTTT

V: TRBV29-1
size: -
J: TRBJ1-1
D: -
CDR3: CSGDKGRASNTEAFF
DNA: TGCAGCGGGGACAAAGGCCGGGCCTCGAACACTGAAGCTTTCTTT

V: TRBV29-1
size: -
J: TRBJ2-5
D: TRBD1
CDR3: CSVEWWDRGPETQYF
DNA: TGCAGCGTTGAATGGTGGGACAGGGGGCCGGAGACCCAGTACTTC

V: TRBV6-1
size: many
J: TRBJ2-1
D: -
CDR3: CASSLGDGQTYNEQFF
DNA: TGTGCCAGCAGTCTCGGGGACGGGCAGACTTACAATGAGCAGTTCTTC

V: TRBV29-1
size: few
J: TRBJ2-3
D: -
CDR3: CSARPGGMGTDTQYF
DNA: TGCAGCGCCCGCCCCGGGGGAATGGGAACAGATACGCAGTATTTT

V: TRBV7-2
size: -
J: TRBJ2-5
D: TRBD2
CDR3: CASSLMTSGGETQYF
DNA: TGTGCCAGCAGCTTAATGACTAGCGGGGGAGAGACCCAGTACTTC

V: TRBV6-6
size: -
J: TRBJ2-1
D: -
CDR3: CASSYSNIPGQRADEQFF
DNA: TGTGCCAGCAGTTACTCGAATATACCGGGACAAAGGGCAGATGAGCAGTTCTTC

V: TRBV7-7
size: -
J: TRBJ2-7
D: -
CDR3: CASSLAIGGEQYF
DNA: TGTGCCAGCAGCTTAGCAATCGGGGGCGAGCAGTACTTC

V: TRBV28
size: -
J: TRBJ2-7
D: -
CDR3: CASSLGRNHEQYF
DNA: TGTGCCAGCAGCTTAGGTAGGAACCACGAGCAGTACTTC

V: TRBV13
size: -
J: TRBJ2-7
D: -
CDR3: CASSSQTAYEQYF
DNA: TGTGCCAGCAGCTCTCAAACTGCCTACGAGCAGTACTTC

V: TRBV7-8
size: many
J: TRBJ2-5
D: TRBD2
CDR3: CASRGWTSGGQETQYF
DNA: TGTGCCAGCAGGGGATGGACTAGCGGGGGTCAAGAGACCCAGTACTTC

V: TRBV6-4
size: few
J: TRBJ2-1
D: TRBD2
CDR3: CAKLAGGINEQFF
DNA: TGTGCCAAGCTAGCGGGGGGGATCAATGAGCAGTTCTTC

V: TRBV11-2
size: many
J: TRBJ2-2
D: TRBD1
CDR3: CASSSWDRGTGELFF
DNA: TGTGCCAGCAGCTCCTGGGACAGGGGTACCGGGGAGCTGTTTTTT

V: TRBV7-2
size: -
J: TRBJ1-2
D: -
CDR3: CASRPDAYGYTF
DNA: TGTGCCAGCAGGCCGGACGCCTATGGCTACACCTTC

V: TRBV7-9
size: many
J: TRBJ1-4
D: TRBD1
CDR3: CASSLRDRDEKLFF
DNA: TGTGCCAGCAGCTTACGGGACAGGGATGAAAAACTGTTTTTT

V: TRBV11-3
size: few
J: TRBJ2-1
D: TRBD2
CDR3: CASSFLGTSGTEQFF
DNA: TGTGCCAGCAGCTTCTTAGGGACTAGCGGAACCGAGCAGTTCTTC

V: TRBV7-8
size: many
J: TRBJ2-2
D: -
CDR3: CASSLSRLVRTGELFF
DNA: TGTGCCAGCAGCTTATCTAGACTAGTTAGGACCGGGGAGCTGTTTTTT

V: TRBV19
size: few
J: TRBJ2-7
D: TRBD1
CDR3: CASSTLLGVDRGRLYEQYF
DNA: TGTGCCAGTAGTACTCTCCTAGGAGTTGACAGGGGGCGCTTGTACGAGCAGTACTTC

V: TRBV7-2
size: few
J: TRBJ2-1
D: -
CDR3: CASSVRVSNEQFF
DNA: TGTGCCAGCAGCGTCCGGGTTAGTAATGAGCAGTTCTTC

V: TRBV25-1
size: -
J: TRBJ2-7
D: TRBD2
CDR3: CASSGLGRRGEQYF
DNA: TGTGCCAGCAGTGGCCTCGGGAGGCGAGGCGAGCAGTACTTC

V: TRBV19
size: -
J: TRBJ2-5
D: -
CDR3: CASSDTETQYF
DNA: TGTGCCAGTTCCGACACTGAGACCCAGTACTTC

V: TRBV7-3
size: many
J: TRBJ2-1
D: -
CDR3: CASSRGFYNEQFF
DNA: TGTGCCAGCAGCAGGGGCTTCTACAATGAGCAGTTCTTC

V: TRBV12-3/TRBV12-4
size: many
J: TRBJ1-2
D: -
CDR3: CASSFRLESNYGYTF
DNA: TGTGCCAGCAGTTTTCGACTGGAATCAAACTATGGCTACACCTTC

V: TRBV20-1
size: -
J: TRBJ2-3
D: TRBD2
CDR3: CSIRWSGRADTDTQYF
DNA: TGCAGTATTAGATGGAGCGGGAGGGCCGACACAGATACGCAGTATTTT

V: TRBV7-9
size: many
J: TRBJ2-7
D: -
CDR3: CASSVGGYEQYF
DNA: TGTGCCAGCAGCGTCGGCGGGTACGAGCAGTACTTC

V: TRBV20-1
size: -
J: TRBJ1-2
D: -
CDR3: CSARDRSNYGYTF
DNA: TGCAGTGCCCGGGACCGATCTAACTATGGCTACACCTTC

V: TRBV6-1
size: many
J: TRBJ1-5
D: -
CDR3: CASSERAPGEPQHF
DNA: TGTGCCAGCAGTGAAAGGGCACCCGGGGAGCCCCAGCATTTT

V: TRBV12-3/TRBV12-4
size: -
J: TRBJ1-2
D: TRBD1
CDR3: CASTLDRDYGYTF
DNA: TGTGCCAGCACCCTGGACAGGGACTATGGCTACACCTTC

V: TRBV3-1
size: -
J: TRBJ1-5
D: -
CDR3: CASSQDERGNQPQHF
DNA: TGTGCCAGCAGCCAAGATGAGCGGGGCAATCAGCCCCAGCATTTT